The 23 T cell receptor beta chains in this list originate from one sample, sequenced in a study of blood T cell repertoires in COVID-19. Profiling relied on immunoSEQ multiplex PCR, and the TCRdb table lists in-frame clones only, not all of them. Among about 150,000 clones listed, around 87% were seen once. Sequencing used peripheral blood. Receptors were obtained from an elderly man with acute or convalescent COVID-19.

The chain joins TRBV5-6 to TRBJ1-6; 9 positions agree with TRBD1. In germline, CDR1 is SGHDT, CDR2 YYEEEE. CDR3 length equals 16 residues. Unmatched junction bases numbered 5, after V lost 0 bases and J lost 7 bases. CDR3 loop: CASSLDTGGLNSPLHF. In DNA form, the CDR3 reads TGTGCCAGCAGCTTGGATACAGGGGGCCTAAATTCACCCCTCCACTTT.

The chain is built from TRBV24-1 and TRBJ2-5; the match to TRBD1 covers 10 bases. The CDR3 covers 17 residues. The germline V gene encodes CDR1 KGHDR and CDR2 SFDVKD. Trimming at V came to 3 bases and at J to 4 bases, leaving 10 bases not matched to a gene. The CDR3 region is CATSDPLGQGEGETQYF. The CDR3 DNA sequence: TGTGCCACCAGTGATCCACTAGGACAGGGGGAAGGAGAGACCCAGTACTTC.

This chain's CDR3 is CASSPQGRDTDTQYF. DNA of the CDR3: TGTGCCAGCAGCCCACAGGGAAGAGACACAGATACGCAGTATTTT. The genes are TRBV5-5 and TRBJ2-3, with a tentative D call TRBD1 (6 bases). Trimming removed 4 bases at V and 2 bases at J, with 14 bases between. CDR1 and CDR2 (germline): SGHKS, YYEKEE (reference sequence). This CDR3 comprises 15 residues. The entire variable domain, with the rest obtained from reference TRBV5-5 and TRBJ2-3, is as follows: DAGVTQSPTHLIKTRGQQVTLRCSPISGHKSVSWYQQVLGQGPQFIFQYYEKEERGRGNFPDRFSARQFPNYSSELNVNALLLGDSALYLCASSPQGRDTDTQYFGPGTRLTVL.

The V and J genes are TRBV2 and TRBJ2-7, with 13 bases lining up with TRBD2. CDR3 size: 15 residues. V dropped 5 bases and J dropped 7; count of bases not matched to a gene: 8. Germline-derived CDR1 and CDR2 are SNHLY and FYNNEI. The CDR3 protein is CASSRTSGGVGEQYF. CDR3 in DNA: TGTGCCAGCAGTAGGACTAGCGGGGGAGTGGGGGAGCAGTACTTC.

CDR3 amino acids: CASSKLAGGADTQYF. In DNA form, the CDR3 reads TGTGCCAGCAGCAAATTAGCGGGGGGGGCAGATACGCAGTATTTT. The chain couples TRBV11-2 to TRBJ2-3; TRBD2 matches 11 bases. The V gene's germline CDR1 is SGHAT and CDR2 FQNNGV. After removal of 5 bases from V and 4 bases from J, the junction contained 5 bases not matched to a gene. This CDR3 contains 15 residues.

V is TRBV4-1 and J is TRBJ2-5; D is undetermined. CDR3 length: 17 amino acids. Germline values: CDR1 MGHRA, CDR2 YSYEKL. V was cut by 2 bases and J by 2 bases, with 18 bases left in between. CDR3 in DNA: TGCGCCAGCAGCCAATATGATGGCGGCCGGCAACAAGAGACCCAGTACTTC. Translated: CASSQYDGGRQQETQYF.

This clone showed up just a few times. The genes are TRBV4-1 and TRBJ1-5, with 7 bases identical to TRBD1. The germline V gene has CDR1 MGHRA and CDR2 YSYEKL. The junction had 7 bases not matched to a gene; V was cut back by 4 bases and J by 7 bases. There are 14 residues in the CDR3. The CDR3 loop reads CASSPGTAYQPQHF. The CDR3, as DNA: TGCGCCAGCAGCCCTGGGACAGCTTACCAGCCCCAGCATTTT.

This chain uses TRBV28 with TRBJ1-2; 12 bases match TRBD1. The CDR3 has 17 amino acids. V gave up 8 bases and J gave up 4 bases; unmatched junction bases: 14. Germline CDR1 and CDR2: MDHEN and SYDVKM. The CDR3 loop is CASGSPGQGASVYGYTF. Here the CDR3 DNA reads TGTGCCAGCGGATCTCCGGGACAGGGGGCCTCAGTCTATGGCTACACCTTC.

The rearrangement joins TRBV7-2 to TRBJ1-4; D is unclear. Trimming removed 2 bases at V and 8 bases at J, with 6 bases between. Germline assignment: CDR1 SGHTA and CDR2 FQGNSA. CDR3 length equals 12 residues. DNA for the CDR3: TGTGCCAGCAGCTTAATGCGGGAAAAACTGTTTTTT. Amino acid sequence: CASSLMREKLFF.

This clone has just a few counts. The chain links TRBV3-1 (or the pseudogene TRBV3-2) to TRBJ1-6; possible D gene TRBD1, 5 bases. V lost 0 bases and J lost 6, with 9 bases in between. Germline loops: CDR1 LGHDT, CDR2 YNNKEL (reference sequence). The CDR3 sequence is 15 residues long. The CDR3 region is CASSQDSRVNSPLHF. CDR3 bases: TGTGCCAGCAGCCAAGATTCCAGGGTTAATTCACCCCTCCACTTT.

The chain has TRBV3-1 (or the pseudogene TRBV3-2) and TRBJ1-2; D ambiguous. The germline V and J ends were trimmed by 3 bases and 2 bases, with 10 bases remaining between them. The V gene's germline CDR1 is LGHDT and CDR2 YNNKEL (reference sequence). The CDR3 loop spans 14 amino acids. CDR3: CASSQGQQNYGYTF. DNA for the CDR3: TGTGCCAGCAGCCAGGGCCAACAAAACTATGGCTACACCTTC.

The chain is built from TRBV5-1 and TRBJ2-5; D uncertain. Germline V gives CDR1 SGHRS, CDR2 YFSETQ. This CDR3 spans 11 amino acids. V lost 7 bases to trimming and J lost 5 bases, with 9 bases between them. DNA for the CDR3: TGCGCCAGCCATGCCAGGGAGACCCAGTACTTC. This encodes CASHARETQYF.

This rearrangement joins TRBV30 to TRBJ1-1; D gene unclear. CDR1 and CDR2 (germline): GTSNPN, SVGIG (reference sequence). Trimming stripped 2 bases from V and 0 bases from J, with 7 bases between. The CDR3 runs to 13 residues. The CDR3 DNA reads TGTGCCTGGAGTACGGGAATGAACACTGAAGCTTTCTTT. Protein sequence: CAWSTGMNTEAFF.

This chain uses TRBV9 with TRBJ2-2, with 8 nucleotides matching TRBD1. Germline lookup yields CDR1 SGDLS and CDR2 YYNGEE. The length of the CDR3 is 15 residues. Trimming at V came to 0 bases and at J to 5 bases, leaving 3 bases not matched to a gene. The CDR3, as DNA: TGTGCCAGCAGCGTAGGACAGGGGAGGACCGGGGAGCTGTTTTTT. Translating gives CASSVGQGRTGELFF.

V gene TRBV3-1 (or the pseudogene TRBV3-2) combines with J gene TRBJ1-5, with 8 positions matching TRBD1. Trimming at V came to 4 bases and at J to 5 bases, leaving 7 bases not matched to a gene. Germline values: CDR1 LGHDT, CDR2 YNNKEL (reference sequence). The CDR3 covers 15 residues. Here the CDR3 DNA reads TGTGCCAGCAGCCTGGGACAGGATAATTATCAGCCCCAGCATTTT. As protein: CASSLGQDNYQPQHF.

The gene calls are TRBV9 and TRBJ2-1; D possibly corresponds to TRBD2 (5 bases). Trimming took off 2 bases at V and 7 bases at J, with 13 bases between the two ends. Germline lookup yields CDR1 SGDLS and CDR2 YYNGEE. The CDR3 is 14 amino acids. The CDR3, as DNA: TGTGCCAGCAGCGTTGGGCTTCCGGGGAATGAGCAGTTCTTC. It encodes CASSVGLPGNEQFF.

The rearrangement links TRBV5-1 to TRBJ2-7, with no clear D. Germline values: CDR1 SGHRS, CDR2 YFSETQ. The CDR3 totals 13 residues. Trimming shortened V by 1 base and J by 3 bases, and 8 bases separated the two germline ends. The CDR3 nucleotides are TGCGCCAGCAGCTTGAGGTCGGGCTACGAGCAGTACTTC. This gives the protein CASSLRSGYEQYF.

V usage is TRBV23-1 and J usage is TRBJ1-3, with TRBD1 matching over 8 bases. TRBV23-1 qualifies as an ORF whose function is uncertain. The junction had 7 bases not matched to a gene; V was cut back by 0 bases and J by 0 bases. The CDR3 extends over 18 amino acids. This CDR3 is CASSQSSGQGPSGNTIYF. In DNA form, the CDR3 reads TGCGCCAGCAGTCAATCAAGCGGACAGGGACCCTCTGGAAACACCATATATTTT.

The J gene is TRBJ1-2, the V gene TRBV4-1; 7 bases match TRBD1. J was trimmed by 4 bases and V by 5 bases; bases with no gene match: 10. CDR3 length equals 15 residues. Germline V gives CDR1 MGHRA, CDR2 YSYEKL. The CDR3 loop is CASSYDNRGFYGYTF. The CDR3 DNA is TGCGCCAGCAGCTACGATAACAGGGGATTCTATGGCTACACCTTC.

The chain couples TRBV30 to TRBJ2-5, with 7 bases identical to TRBD1. CDR1 and CDR2 from the germline V gene are GTSNPN and SVGIG (reference sequence). CDR3 size: 12 residues. The CDR3 here is CAWGTAQETQYF. The CDR3 DNA reads as TGTGCTTGGGGGACAGCGCAAGAGACCCAGTACTTC.

The CDR3 loop reads CASSLTGGVLAGELFF. DNA for the CDR3: TGTGCCAGCAGCTTAACAGGGGGCGTTTTGGCCGGGGAGCTGTTTTTT. J is TRBJ2-2 and V is TRBV7-3; 7 bases line up with TRBD1. The CDR3 runs to 16 residues. With 0 bases clipped from V and 6 bases from J, the junction kept 7 bases outside the gene matches. The germline V gene has CDR1 SGHTA and CDR2 FQGTGA.

The genes are TRBV18 and TRBJ2-1; 7 nucleotides align to TRBD2. The trim removed 4 bases at V and 5 bases at J, leaving 8 bases unmatched. The CDR3 has 15 residues. CDR1 is KGHSH and CDR2 is LQKENI in the germline V gene. DNA for the CDR3: TGTGCCAGCTCACTTTCTAGCGGCGCTCACAATGAGCAGTTCTTC. Translating gives CASSLSSGAHNEQFF.

Only a few counts were recorded for this clone. The V call is TRBV18, the J call TRBJ2-4; D possibly corresponds to TRBD1 (5 bases). Germline V CDR1 and CDR2: KGHSH, LQKENI. This CDR3 region has 14 residues. The V end lost 3 bases, the J end lost 8 bases, and 14 bases lay between the germline ends. The CDR3 region is CASSPGQKGDIQYF. DNA of the CDR3: TGTGCCAGCTCACCGGGGCAGAAGGGTGACATTCAGTACTTC.